These 24 T cell receptor beta chains were sequenced from one sample in a study of identifying expanded T cells in peripheral blood. TCRdb's table, derived via immunoSEQ multiplex PCR, lists solely in-frame clones and lacks some. The data contain nearly 60,000 clones, more than 70% of them seen just once; the ten biggest clones take up 3% to 4%. Sequencing was performed on blood. Source of these receptors: a person aged 18 to 69 in good health.

The chain is built from TRBV5-6 and TRBJ1-3; D is ambiguous. V lost 4 bases and J 4 bases, leaving 15 bases between the germline ends. The V gene's germline CDR1 is SGHDT and CDR2 YYEEEE. The CDR3 runs to 15 residues. The CDR3 nucleotides are TGTGCCAGCAGCATCGTAGATCAGGCAGGAAACACCATATATTTT. Its translation is CASSIVDQAGNTIYF. Supplemented by reference TRBV5-6 and TRBJ1-3, the full variable domain reads DAGVTQSPTHLIKTRGQQVTLRCSPKSGHDTVSWYQQALGQGPQFIFQYYEEEERQRGNFPDRFSGHQFPNYSSELNVNALLLGDSALYLCASSIVDQAGNTIYFGEGSWLTVV.

There are a few counts of this clone. The chain carries TRBV14 and TRBJ2-7, with D possibly called TRBD1 or TRBD2 (5 bases each). This CDR3 has 16 amino acids. Trimming shortened V by 1 base and J by 1 base, and 14 bases separated the two germline ends. From germline, CDR1 is SGHDN and CDR2 FVKESK. The CDR3: CASSQVPGTGSYEQYF. In DNA, the CDR3 is TGTGCCAGCAGCCAAGTTCCAGGGACGGGATCCTACGAGCAGTACTTC. The complete variable domain, with remaining parts taken from reference TRBV14 and TRBJ2-7, reads EAGVTQFPSHSVIEKGQTVTLRCDPISGHDNLYWYRRVMGKEIKFLLHFVKESKQDESGMPNNRFLAERTGGTYSTLKVQPAELEDSGVYFCASSQVPGTGSYEQYFGPGTRLTVT.

This clone was recorded only once. This chain links TRBV4-3 with TRBJ1-1; 10 positions agree with TRBD1. The germline gives CDR1 LGHNA, CDR2 YSLEER. The trim removed 0 bases at V and 10 bases at J, leaving 2 bases unmatched. CDR3 size: 13 residues. The CDR3 coding sequence is TGCGCCAGCAGCCAAGATGGGACAGGGGCAGCTTTCTTT. It codes for CASSQDGTGAAFF.

The CDR3 DNA reads as TGTGCCAGTAGTGGAGGGACAGGGATGGGCACTGAAGCTTTCTTT. This translates into CASSGGTGMGTEAFF. The rearrangement joins TRBV19 to TRBJ1-1; 9 bases map to TRBD1. The CDR3 length is 15 residues. Germline CDR1 and CDR2: LNHDA and SQIVND (reference sequence). Germline trimming cut 5 bases from V and 4 bases from J; bases unmatched to any gene: 8.

J is TRBJ1-4 and V is TRBV6-5; TRBD1 is a possible D gene (5 bases). The V gene's germline CDR1 is MNHEY and CDR2 SVGAGI. V shed 10 bases and J shed 7 bases, with 16 bases lying between them. This CDR3 has 13 residues. CDR3 sequence: CATRRGAGEKLFF. CDR3 nucleotide sequence: TGTGCCACCCGCCGAGGGGCGGGTGAAAAACTGTTTTTT.

The J gene is TRBJ2-1, the V gene TRBV28; 11 bases match TRBD1. The J segment lost 9 bases and the V segment lost 3 bases, leaving 7 bases of the junction unmatched. Germline assignment: CDR1 MDHEN and CDR2 SYDVKM. The CDR3 has 15 residues. CDR3 bases: TGTGCCAGCAGTTTTCGCGGACAGGGGGCAACTGAGCAGTTCTTC. The encoded protein is CASSFRGQGATEQFF. Full variable domain (outside the CDR3, taken from reference TRBV28 and TRBJ2-1): DVKVTQSSRYLVKRTGEKVFLECVQDMDHENMFWYRQDPGLGLRLIYFSYDVKMKEKGDIPEGYSVSREKKERFSLILESASTNQTSMYLCASSFRGQGATEQFFGPGTRLTVL.

V gene TRBV2 combines with J gene TRBJ1-1; 8 bases are a match to TRBD1. J was trimmed by 7 bases and V by 6 bases; bases with no gene match: 4. Germline CDR1 is SNHLY and CDR2 is FYNNEI. This CDR3 spans 12 amino acids. The CDR3 is CASRDGTGEAFF. In DNA form, the CDR3 reads TGTGCCAGCAGAGACGGGACAGGTGAAGCTTTCTTT.

V is TRBV11-2 and J is TRBJ2-3; 7 bases match TRBD2. This CDR3 contains 14 residues. With V trimmed by 1 base and J by 4 bases, 2 bases remained unmatched. The germline V gene has CDR1 SGHAT and CDR2 FQNNGV. The CDR3 region has the DNA TGTGCCAGCAGCTTAGGGCTAGCGGCAGATACGCAGTATTTT. It codes for CASSLGLAADTQYF.

The chain combines TRBV30 with TRBJ2-5, with TRBD2 identical over 8 bases. V was clipped by 3 bases and J by 5 bases; unmatched bases: 8. The V gene's germline CDR1 is GTSNPN and CDR2 SVGIG (reference sequence). The CDR3 length is 14 residues. The CDR3 sequence: CAWRRGGPRETQYF. CDR3 sequence (DNA): TGTGCCTGGAGACGGGGGGGCCCCCGCGAGACCCAGTACTTC.

V is TRBV4-3 and J is TRBJ2-2; D may be TRBD1 or TRBD2 (5 bases each). The CDR3 extends over 16 amino acids. Looked up from germline, CDR1 is LGHNA and CDR2 is YSLEER. With 3 bases removed from V and 5 bases from J, the gap between germline ends came to 16 bases. As DNA, the CDR3 is TGCGCCAGCAGCCAGCGTCCGGGACCCCAAACCGGGGAGCTGTTTTTT. Protein sequence: CASSQRPGPQTGELFF.

The genes are TRBV6-1 and TRBJ1-3; the D is unclear. The CDR3 sequence is 15 residues long. With 6 bases removed from V and 6 bases from J, the gap between germline ends came to 18 bases. CDR1 MNHNS and CDR2 SASEGT come from the germline V gene. CDR3 in amino acids: CASRGSGVRENTIYF. The CDR3 nucleotides are TGTGCCAGCAGGGGGAGCGGCGTGCGGGAAAACACCATATATTTT.

DNA for the CDR3: TGTGCCAGCAGTCCGCTCGGGGGGTTCGGCTATGGCTACACCTTC. Translated: CASSPLGGFGYGYTF. This sequence joins TRBV27 and TRBJ1-2, with D possibly matching TRBD1 (5 bases). The V end was cut by 5 bases, the J end by 4 bases, with 17 bases between. CDR3 length: 15 residues. Per the germline V gene, CDR1 is MNHEY and CDR2 is SMNVEV (reference sequence).

The chain uses TRBV5-8 and TRBJ1-5; no definite D call. The length of the CDR3 is 11 residues. The V end lost 4 bases, the J end lost 9 bases, and 8 bases lay between the germline ends. The germline V gene has CDR1 SGHTS and CDR2 YDEGEE. CDR3 sequence reads: CASSLRGPQHF. The CDR3 coding sequence is TGTGCCAGCAGCCTTCGTGGGCCCCAGCATTTT.

The chain carries TRBV28 and TRBJ1-1; D is uncertain. Per the germline V gene, CDR1 is MDHEN and CDR2 is SYDVKM. The CDR3 consists of 14 residues. V was trimmed by 4 bases and J by 0 bases, leaving 9 bases between them. CDR3 residues: CASSSGWLNTEAFF. The DNA for the CDR3 is TGTGCCAGCAGTTCTGGGTGGTTGAACACTGAAGCTTTCTTT.

The chain joins TRBV5-1 to TRBJ2-7; D call uncertain. This CDR3 is built from 15 residues. V lost 4 bases and J lost 0, with 14 bases in between. Germline V gene lookup returns CDR1 SGHRS and CDR2 YFSETQ. The CDR3 nucleotides read TGCGCCAGCAGCGGGTACAGCAGGAGCTCCTACGAGCAGTACTTC. Translating it yields CASSGYSRSSYEQYF.

The chain links TRBV7-9 to TRBJ2-5; TRBD1 is a possible D gene (5 bases). The CDR3 is made up of 15 amino acids. In germline, CDR1 is SEHNR, CDR2 FQNEAQ (reference sequence). V was cut by 2 bases and J by 5 bases, with 15 bases left in between. CDR3 amino acids: CASSLRWTNWETQYF. CDR3 bases: TGTGCCAGCAGCTTACGATGGACAAATTGGGAGACCCAGTACTTC.

Only one count was recorded for this clone. V is TRBV9 and J is TRBJ1-1, with a possible D match to TRBD1 (6 bases). The CDR3 consists of 13 residues. The V end lost 2 bases, the J end lost 5 bases, and 10 bases lay between the germline ends. CDR1 is SGDLS and CDR2 is YYNGEE in the germline V gene. Written as DNA, the CDR3 is TGTGCCAGCAGCGTTCAGGGGAAAACTGAAGCTTTCTTT. Translated, it gives CASSVQGKTEAFF.

V and J are TRBV28 and TRBJ2-2, with D perhaps TRBD1 (6 bases). The germline CDR1 and CDR2 sequences are MDHEN and SYDVKM. V dropped 5 bases and J dropped 5 bases, with 21 bases sitting between them. The CDR3 covers 17 residues. The CDR3 nucleotides read TGTGCCAGCAGTCCCTCCGGACTGGGGGCAGTGACCGGGGAGCTGTTTTTT. This codes for CASSPSGLGAVTGELFF.

In DNA form, the CDR3 reads TGTGCCAGCACGAGGGACCACGCTGTCGACGAGCAGTACTTC. Amino acids: CASTRDHAVDEQYF. V usage is TRBV2 and J usage is TRBJ2-7; either TRBD1 or TRBD2 may supply D (5 bases each). V shed 7 bases and J shed 5 bases, with 18 bases lying between them. Germline CDR1 SNHLY, CDR2 FYNNEI. The CDR3 length is 14 residues.

The genes are TRBV5-1 and TRBJ1-1; D not certain. The length of the CDR3 is 16 residues. With 2 bases removed from V and 1 base from J, the gap between germline ends came to 15 bases. The germline V gene has CDR1 SGHRS and CDR2 YFSETQ. The CDR3 DNA reads TGCGCCAGCAGCTTTATGGGCTTAGTAGGGAACACTGAAGCTTTCTTT. As protein: CASSFMGLVGNTEAFF.

The chain couples TRBV6-5 to TRBJ2-7; 8 nucleotides match TRBD1. CDR1 MNHEY and CDR2 SVGAGI come from the germline V gene. Unmatched junction bases numbered 12, after V lost 6 bases and J lost 5 bases. The CDR3 has 15 amino acids. The CDR3: CASRSGTGLINEQYF. The CDR3 DNA reads as TGTGCCAGCAGATCCGGGACAGGCCTAATAAACGAGCAGTACTTC.

The chain combines TRBV9 with TRBJ1-2, with D possibly being TRBD1 (5 bases). Per germline, CDR1 SGDLS and CDR2 YYNGEE. The CDR3 extends over 14 amino acids. The V end lost 3 bases, the J end lost 8 bases, and 17 bases lay between the germline ends. This chain's CDR3 is CASSASTALKGYTF. CDR3 DNA sequence: TGTGCCAGCAGCGCCTCGACAGCTTTAAAGGGCTACACCTTC.

The CDR3 DNA sequence: TGTGCCAGCAGTTTACTTGAGGGCTACACCTTC. This sequence encodes CASSLLEGYTF. This chain connects TRBV28 to TRBJ1-2; no reliable D call. The CDR3 is 11 residues long. Germline CDR1 reads MDHEN; CDR2 reads SYDVKM. Trimming cost V 2 bases and J 8 bases, with 6 bases left between them.

The rearrangement joins TRBV19 to TRBJ2-7; possible D gene TRBD2, 6 bases. Trimming shortened V by 5 bases and J by 5 bases, and 10 bases separated the two germline ends. The germline V gene encodes CDR1 LNHDA and CDR2 SQIVND (reference sequence). The CDR3 extends over 12 amino acids. The CDR3 bases are TGTGCCAGTAGTGCGGAGGGTGACGAGCAGTACTTC. This translates into CASSAEGDEQYF.